This T cell receptor beta chain was recorded in a study of T cell repertoires in cytomegalovirus infection. The length of the CDR3 is 15 residues. Trimming took off 4 bases at V and 1 base at J, with 13 bases between the two ends. CDR1 is KGHSH and CDR2 is LQKENI in the germline V gene. Comment on this clonotype: The antigen is undetermined.

TCRdb used MiXCR to reprocess the reads, holding one entry per CDR3 protein. The sample holds some 590,000 distinct CDR3 sequences, around two fifths seen once. The sequencing here drew on cultured PBMCs, taken from culture after CMV antigen stimulation. The chain is built from TRBV18 and TRBJ1-1, with D possibly matching TRBD1 (5 bases). This sequence was found in a human donor in good health (CMV status not recorded). Some clones in this sample may be carry-over from other donors' samples. The CDR3 here is CASSQRTLSNTEAFF. The CDR3, as DNA: TGTGCCAGCTCACAGCGGACACTTTCGAACACTGAAGCTTTCTTT.